A selection of T cell receptor beta chains follows, all from one sample in a study of cytomegalovirus exposure and HLA in healthy donors. Here immunoSEQ multiplex PCR was the method, and the copy in TCRdb shows in-frame clones only, minus some. The top ten clones hold roughly 1.4% of a sample with about 98,000 clones, about 81% of them seen once. The specimen was PBMCs. The receptors originated from a man between 40 and 49 years old in good health and CMV-seronegative. Both conserved end residues are part of each CDR3. D genes are given only for firm matches. Some rows mark clone size as missing; the rest say once, few, many or name a class of expanded clone.

D gene | J gene | clone size | V gene | CDR3 length | CDR3 protein | CDR3 DNA
- | TRBJ1-2 | - | TRBV5-1 | 14 | CASSPIAGNYGYTF | TGCGCCAGCAGCCCTATTGCAGGGAACTATGGCTACACCTTC
- | TRBJ2-5 | - | TRBV9 | 14 | CASSVAGVLETQYF | TGTGCCAGCAGCGTAGCCGGGGTTCTGGAGACCCAGTACTTC
TRBD1 | TRBJ2-6 | - | TRBV6-1 | 16 | CASSGTGGSGANVLTF | TGTGCCAGCAGTGGGACAGGGGGCTCTGGGGCCAACGTCCTGACTTTC
- | TRBJ1-1 | - | TRBV6-5 | 11 | CASSYSMRTFF | TGTGCCAGCAGTTACTCGATGAGGACTTTCTTT
TRBD1 | TRBJ2-7 | - | TRBV5-6 | 14 | CASSFQDRADEQYF | TGTGCCAGCAGCTTTCAAGACAGGGCTGACGAGCAGTACTTC
- | TRBJ1-1 | few | TRBV9 | 12 | CASRGSGTEAFF | TGTGCCAGCAGAGGCTCGGGGACTGAAGCTTTCTTT
TRBD1 | TRBJ2-6 | - | TRBV7-9 | 17 | CASSLGTGGSGANVLTF | TGTGCCAGCAGCTTAGGGACAGGGGGCTCTGGGGCCAACGTCCTGACTTTC
- | TRBJ2-5 | - | TRBV5-5 | 12 | CASSLLQETQYF | TGTGCCAGCAGCTTGCTCCAAGAGACCCAGTACTTC
- | TRBJ2-1 | - | TRBV7-3 | 13 | CASSFDMGDEQFF | TGTGCCAGCAGCTTCGATATGGGAGATGAGCAGTTCTTC
- | TRBJ2-1 | - | TRBV5-1 | 14 | CASSLVGPINEQFF | TGCGCCAGCAGCTTGGTTGGGCCCATCAATGAGCAGTTCTTC
TRBD1 | TRBJ1-2 | few | TRBV5-1 | 15 | CASSLGTGSGPGYTF | TGCGCCAGCAGCTTGGGGACAGGGTCAGGACCGGGCTACACCTTC
TRBD1 | TRBJ2-6 | few | TRBV27 | 16 | CASSLSTGSGANVLTF | TGTGCCAGCAGTTTATCGACAGGGTCCGGGGCCAACGTCCTGACTTTC
TRBD2 | TRBJ2-3 | - | TRBV10-3 | 15 | CAISPLAGRTDTQYF | TGTGCCATCAGTCCTCTAGCGGGGCGCACAGATACGCAGTATTTT
TRBD1 | TRBJ2-3 | - | TRBV19 | 15 | CASSIGTGETDTQYF | TGTGCCAGTAGTATAGGGACAGGTGAAACAGATACGCAGTATTTT
TRBD2 | TRBJ2-5 | - | TRBV4-2 | 17 | CASSQGPSGSTQETQYF | TGTGCCAGCAGCCAAGGGCCTAGCGGATCCACCCAAGAGACCCAGTACTTC
- | TRBJ2-7 | once | TRBV28 | 16 | CASSPPLGPINYEQYF | TGTGCCAGTAGTCCACCATTGGGCCCAATAAACTACGAGCAGTACTTC
TRBD2 | TRBJ2-7 | once | TRBV2 | 13 | CATSTSGGYEQYF | TGTGCCACCTCTACTAGCGGGGGATACGAGCAGTACTTC
- | TRBJ1-1 | - | TRBV5-4 | 14 | CASSGPTVNTEAFF | TGTGCCAGCAGCGGACCGACAGTGAACACTGAAGCTTTCTTT
TRBD1 | TRBJ2-7 | once | TRBV18 | 13 | CASSPGTGFEQYF | TGTGCCAGCTCACCCGGGACAGGGTTCGAGCAGTACTTC
TRBD2 | TRBJ2-3 | once | TRBV6-4 | 15 | CASSDSGGGADTQYF | TGTGCCAGCAGTGACTCGGGCGGGGGGGCGGATACGCAGTATTTT
- | TRBJ1-4 | - | TRBV10-3 | 15 | CAISESGGANEKLFF | TGTGCCATCAGTGAGTCGGGAGGGGCTAATGAAAAACTGTTTTTT
TRBD1 | TRBJ2-1 | - | TRBV5-5 | 15 | CASSLGQGSYNEQFF | TGTGCCAGCAGCTTGGGACAGGGGTCCTACAATGAGCAGTTCTTC
TRBD2 | TRBJ2-7 | - | TRBV11-1 | 16 | CASSKGIGTISYEQYF | TGTGCCAGCAGCAAAGGTATAGGGACTATCTCCTACGAGCAGTACTTC
TRBD1 | TRBJ1-6 | - | TRBV4-1 | 16 | CASSQDRGTGFSPLHF | TGCGCCAGCAGCCAAGATAGGGGGACAGGGTTTTCACCCCTCCACTTT
TRBD1 | TRBJ1-4 | - | TRBV6-1 | 14 | CAGQGASANEKLFF | TGTGCCGGACAGGGGGCTTCAGCTAATGAAAAACTGTTTTTT
- | TRBJ2-3 | - | TRBV6-6 | 14 | CASSQQGFTDTQYF | TGTGCCAGCAGCCAGCAGGGGTTCACAGATACGCAGTATTTT
- | TRBJ1-1 | - | TRBV29-1 | 13 | CSVEEQRGTEAFF | TGCAGCGTTGAAGAACAAAGGGGTACTGAAGCTTTCTTT
TRBD1 | TRBJ2-6 | - | TRBV9 | 17 | CASSVGTGGSGANVLTF | TGTGCCAGCAGCGTAGGGACAGGGGGCTCTGGGGCCAACGTCCTGACTTTC